This is a list of T cell receptor beta chains from one sample in a study of OX40 agonist ivuxolimab in advanced cancers. Generated by immunoSEQ multiplex PCR, the TCRdb table keeps only in-frame clones and is missing some. Among 70,000 to 95,000 clones, around 84% were seen once, and the ten largest hold 0.95% to 1.2%. Here the sequenced sample was CD4+ or CD8+ T cells sorted from blood, taken in a trial of the OX40 agonist ivuxolimab. All receptors derive from an adult with an advanced solid tumor such as melanoma, head and neck, liver or kidney cancer. CDR3s include the opening cysteine and the closing phenylalanine or tryptophan. A D gene is named only where the DNA matches it firmly. Rows give clone size only sometimes, using once, few, many, or a class for an expanded clone.

v_call	j_call	d_call	clone_size	cdr3_aa	cdr3_nt
TRBV29-1	TRBJ1-1	NA	NA	CSVGEGITEAFF	TGCAGCGTTGGCGAGGGGATCACTGAAGCTTTCTTT
TRBV18	TRBJ1-1	NA	NA	CASSPLGVNTEAFF	TGTGCCAGCTCACCTCTTGGGGTGAACACTGAAGCTTTCTTT
TRBV11-1	TRBJ1-2	NA	NA	CASSLDGRIGYTF	TGTGCCAGCAGCTTAGACGGTCGTATTGGCTACACCTTC
TRBV6-6	TRBJ2-1	NA	NA	CATSRGNEQFF	TGTGCCACCTCGAGGGGTAATGAGCAGTTCTTC
TRBV7-2	TRBJ2-7	TRBD2	once	CASSRPGGARGSYEQYF	TGTGCCAGCAGCCGTCCGGGGGGGGCGAGAGGATCCTACGAGCAGTACTTC
TRBV5-5	TRBJ1-3	NA	NA	CASSFVTTVSGNTIYF	TGTGCCAGCAGCTTTGTCACGACAGTCTCTGGAAACACCATATATTTT
TRBV5-1	TRBJ2-5	NA	NA	CASSLEGGAPQETQYF	TGCGCCAGCAGCTTGGAGGGGGGGGCGCCCCAAGAGACCCAGTACTTC
TRBV7-9	TRBJ1-3	NA	NA	CASSLVLPGAGGNTIYF	TGTGCCAGCAGCTTAGTACTCCCGGGGGCTGGTGGAAACACCATATATTTT
TRBV5-1	TRBJ1-2	NA	few	CASSLESPSGYTF	TGCGCCAGCAGCTTGGAATCCCCCAGTGGCTACACCTTC
TRBV29-1	TRBJ2-7	NA	NA	CSVSLGEQYF	TGCAGCGTGTCCCTGGGTGAGCAGTACTTC
TRBV21-1	TRBJ1-2	NA	NA	CASSKPTAGGQVNYGYTF	TGTGCCAGCAGCAAACCTACCGCCGGAGGGCAAGTCAACTATGGCTACACCTTC
TRBV28	TRBJ1-2	NA	NA	CASRSDRMNGYTF	TGTGCCAGCAGGTCGGACAGAATGAATGGCTACACCTTC
TRBV2	TRBJ2-2	NA	NA	CASTYSRADTGELFF	TGTGCCAGCACGTATAGCAGGGCCGACACCGGGGAGCTGTTTTTT
TRBV15	TRBJ2-7	TRBD1	NA	CATSPRDREAYEQYF	TGTGCCACCAGCCCCCGGGACAGGGAGGCCTACGAGCAGTACTTC
TRBV25-1	TRBJ1-4	NA	once	CASSYATNEKLFF	TGTGCCAGCAGCTATGCAACTAATGAAAAACTGTTTTTT
TRBV5-6	TRBJ2-1	TRBD2	NA	CASSLGSGGDLPDEQFF	TGTGCCAGCAGCTTGGGCAGCGGGGGGGACCTACCGGATGAGCAGTTCTTC
TRBV5-1	TRBJ2-1	NA	NA	CASSLAVVKNEQFF	TGCGCCAGCAGCCTCGCGGTCGTCAAGAATGAGCAGTTCTTC
TRBV19	TRBJ1-5	NA	NA	CASSTPQVYQPQHF	TGTGCCAGTAGTACCCCGCAGGTATATCAGCCCCAGCATTTT
TRBV19	TRBJ1-4	NA	NA	CASSMYAGDNEKLFF	TGTGCCAGTAGTATGTACGCAGGGGATAATGAAAAACTGTTTTTT
TRBV5-1	TRBJ2-7	NA	NA	CASSLVPGNSYEQYF	TGCGCCAGCAGCTTGGTTCCAGGGAACTCCTACGAGCAGTACTTC
TRBV29-1	TRBJ1-2	NA	NA	CSVEVGANYGYTF	TGCAGCGTTGAAGTAGGAGCTAACTATGGCTACACCTTC
TRBV7-8	TRBJ1-2	NA	once	CASSQTAGSGYGYTF	TGTGCCAGCAGCCAAACGGCAGGTTCGGGCTATGGCTACACCTTC
TRBV7-2	TRBJ2-1	NA	NA	CASSSVPEFF	TGTGCCAGCAGCTCCGTCCCGGAATTCTTC
TRBV4-3	TRBJ2-3	TRBD2	once	CASALLAGVTDTQYF	TGCGCCAGCGCGCTACTAGCGGGGGTCACAGATACGCAGTATTTT
TRBV28	TRBJ1-5	NA	NA	CASGTPGQPQHF	TGTGCCAGCGGGACCCCGGGCCAGCCCCAGCATTTT
TRBV7-4	TRBJ1-3	NA	few	CASSPSDEFVTIYF	TGTGCCAGCAGCCCCTCGGACGAGTTTGTCACCATATATTTT
TRBV28	TRBJ1-6	NA	NA	CASRRDGTYNSPLHF	TGTGCCAGCAGACGGGACGGGACCTATAATTCACCCCTCCACTTT
TRBV7-2	TRBJ2-5	NA	NA	CASSLAVEKTQYF	TGTGCCAGCAGCTTAGCGGTGGAGAAGACCCAGTACTTC
TRBV29-1	TRBJ2-2	NA	NA	CSVEGPLNTGELFF	TGCAGCGTTGAAGGGCCCTTAAACACCGGGGAGCTGTTTTTT
TRBV11-2	TRBJ1-1	NA	once	CASSLAGRATEAFF	TGTGCCAGCAGCTTAGCTGGCAGGGCCACTGAAGCTTTCTTT
TRBV9	TRBJ2-2	TRBD1	few	CASSARTGAGELFF	TGTGCCAGCAGCGCCAGGACAGGGGCCGGGGAGCTGTTTTTT
TRBV11-2	TRBJ1-3	TRBD1	NA	CASSFLGQGGSGNTIYF	TGTGCCAGCAGCTTTCTCGGACAGGGGGGATCTGGAAACACCATATATTTT
TRBV2	TRBJ1-2	NA	NA	CASSELAGQYGYTF	TGTGCCAGCAGTGAACTGGCAGGACAGTACGGCTACACCTTC
TRBV6-1	TRBJ2-4	NA	NA	CASSAGRNIQYF	TGTGCCAGCAGCGCCGGGCGGAACATTCAGTACTTC
TRBV2	TRBJ1-1	NA	NA	CASRSQTNTEAFF	TGTGCCAGCAGATCCCAGACGAACACTGAAGCTTTCTTT
TRBV6-5	TRBJ1-1	NA	few	CASTNFLGNEAFF	TGTGCCAGCACCAACTTTTTGGGAAATGAAGCTTTCTTT
TRBV7-2	TRBJ2-1	TRBD2	many	CASSLGLAGGPRGEQFF	TGTGCCAGCAGCTTAGGGCTAGCGGGGGGACCCAGGGGTGAGCAGTTCTTC
TRBV25-1	TRBJ2-7	NA	NA	CASSGRYEQYF	TGTGCCAGCAGTGGCCGATACGAGCAGTACTTC
TRBV30	TRBJ1-3	NA	NA	CARAFFNTIYF	TGTGCCCGAGCTTTTTTCAACACCATATATTTT
TRBV18	TRBJ1-6	TRBD1	NA	CASSKDREYSPLHF	TGTGCCAGCTCAAAGGACAGGGAATATTCACCCCTCCACTTT
TRBV4-3	TRBJ2-3	NA	NA	CASSQGIPKGDTQYF	TGCGCCAGCAGCCAAGGAATCCCGAAAGGAGATACGCAGTATTTT
TRBV5-8	TRBJ1-5	NA	NA	CASSPYPGFVGNQPQHF	TGTGCCAGCAGCCCATACCCCGGTTTTGTAGGCAATCAGCCCCAGCATTTT
TRBV27	TRBJ2-7	NA	NA	CASRYRQSYEQYF	TGTGCCAGCAGATACCGACAGTCCTACGAGCAGTACTTC
TRBV6-5	TRBJ1-1	TRBD1	NA	CASSSGQGKTEAFF	TGTGCCAGCAGTTCTGGACAGGGGAAGACTGAAGCTTTCTTT
TRBV28	TRBJ1-2	TRBD1	NA	CASTSGQETNYGYTF	TGTGCCAGCACGTCAGGACAGGAGACTAACTATGGCTACACCTTC
TRBV5-1	TRBJ1-1	NA	few	CASSLVVDMNTEAFF	TGCGCCAGCAGCTTGGTGGTGGATATGAACACTGAAGCTTTCTTT
TRBV19	TRBJ2-5	NA	NA	CASNSGQYQETQYF	TGTGCCAGTAATTCGGGACAATACCAAGAGACCCAGTACTTC